This TCR beta chain was observed in a study of regulatory T cells in long-lasting Graves disease. The time point denotes: newly diagnosed GD, antithyroid drugs for less than 3 months. PBMC-derived RNA was used for the TCR library. The TCR beta library used iRepertoire HTBI primers with Arm-PCR amplification of CDR3. Using its own MiXCR run on the multiplex PCR reads, TCRdb lists one record per CDR3 protein. The sample includes hundreds of thousands of distinct CDR3 sequences, about 15% of them seen just once. CDR1 and CDR2 (germline): SGHKS, YYEKEE (reference sequence). Losses at the gene ends were 4 bases for V and 5 bases for J; bases not matched to a gene: 6. The length of the CDR3 is 14 residues. These data are also associated with another study on T cells in Graves' hyperthyroidism and ophthalmopathy. This second report adds: Absent ophthalmopathy progression within 18 months defined stable Graves' hyperthyroidism.

The rearrangement links TRBV5-5 to TRBJ1-1, with 9 bases aligning to TRBD1. This material consisted of peripheral blood mononuclear cells (PBMCs), taken at new diagnosis, from a patient treated with antithyroid drugs. This TCR was sampled from a man aged 18-30 years with Graves disease. CDR3 region: CASSQQGARTEAFF. CDR3 DNA sequence: TGTGCCAGCAGCCAACAGGGGGCGAGGACTGAAGCTTTCTTT.